The text below deals with one T cell receptor beta chain. The time point was: pre-sensitization, week 0. Treatment here: therapeutic diphenylcyclopropenone sensitization with weekly scalp DPC. The sample is drawn from a study of human T cells and chemical hapten exposure. This CDR3 has 14 residues. Germline V gene data show CDR1 as MNHEY and CDR2 as SMNVEV (reference sequence). With 6 bases removed from V and 4 bases from J, the gap between germline ends came to 16 bases. TCRdb re-derived calls from the RACE reads in MiXCR, one entry per CDR3 protein. The repertoire holds fewer than 300,000 distinct CDR3 sequences, with about 9.4% as singletons.

The rearrangement uses TRBV27 and TRBJ2-7; D ambiguous. This clonotype was sampled from a woman between 35 and 50 years old with alopecia areata. Some clones in this sample may be carry-over from other donors' samples. This material consisted of whole blood, taken in connection with sensitization to the hapten diphenylcyclopropenone (DPC). DNA for the CDR3: TGTGCCAGCAGCCTGGGGTCCGTCCCATACGAGCAGTACTTC. It specifies CASSLGSVPYEQYF.